Listed below are T cell receptor beta chains from one sample, sequenced in a study of blood T cell repertoires in COVID-19. The data were produced by immunoSEQ multiplex PCR, yet TCRdb's version contains in-frame clones alone and is incomplete. The repertoire has more than 150,000 clones, under 85% of them found once; the top ten carry roughly 7%. The sequencing input was peripheral blood. The receptors here all came from a human donor in a cohort sampled during active COVID-19. Each CDR3 is given with its conserved first and last residue. The D gene is left open where the match is weak. Size is omitted from some rows. Given values are once, few, many or a class for expanded clones.

size	V	J	D	CDR3	DNA
-	TRBV11-2	TRBJ2-5	-	CASSLDRTYQETQYF	TGTGCCAGCAGCTTAGATCGGACTTATCAAGAGACCCAGTACTTC
-	TRBV10-3	TRBJ1-5	TRBD1	CASGDREENQPQHF	TGTGCCAGTGGAGACAGGGAGGAAAATCAGCCCCAGCATTTT
-	TRBV27	TRBJ2-7	-	CASSLAPTYEQYF	TGTGCCAGCAGTCTAGCCCCTACCTACGAGCAGTACTTC
many	TRBV5-5	TRBJ1-4	TRBD1	CASSLGDRGSNEKLFF	TGTGCCAGCAGCTTGGGGGACAGGGGAAGTAACGAAAAACTGTTTTTT
few	TRBV30	TRBJ2-1	-	CAWTGGHNEQFF	TGTGCCTGGACCGGGGGGCACAATGAGCAGTTCTTC
-	TRBV2	TRBJ1-2	TRBD1	CASGPSTGRVYGYTF	TGTGCCAGCGGGCCATCGACAGGGAGAGTCTATGGCTACACCTTC
-	TRBV6-6	TRBJ2-5	-	CASSYWRDLETQYF	TGTGCCAGCAGTTACTGGCGGGACTTGGAGACCCAGTACTTC
-	TRBV5-1	TRBJ2-7	-	CASSLIAGVDEQYF	TGCGCCAGCAGCTTGATCGCAGGGGTGGACGAGCAGTACTTC
once	TRBV5-6	TRBJ1-2	-	CASSLEPNHGYTF	TGTGCCAGCAGCTTGGAGCCCAACCACGGCTACACCTTC
-	TRBV9	TRBJ2-7	-	CASSQTDSLSYEQYF	TGTGCCAGCAGCCAAACCGACAGTTTATCCTACGAGCAGTACTTC
few	TRBV25-1	TRBJ1-1	TRBD1	CASSPGGRTEAFF	TGTGCCAGCAGTCCAGGGGGACGAACTGAAGCTTTCTTT
few	TRBV20-1	TRBJ1-1	TRBD1	CSAREDRAFF	TGCAGTGCTAGAGAGGACAGGGCTTTCTTT
-	TRBV5-1	TRBJ2-3	TRBD2	CASSLDLAGGRGDTQYF	TGCGCCAGCAGCTTGGACTTGGCGGGGGGCCGGGGAGATACGCAGTATTTT
-	TRBV4-1	TRBJ1-2	-	CASSIQPLRDKNYGYTF	TGCGCCAGCAGCATCCAACCCTTGCGAGACAAGAACTATGGCTACACCTTC
-	TRBV5-3	TRBJ2-7	TRBD1	CANQGQGIREQYF	TGTGCCAATCAGGGACAGGGGATCCGGGAGCAGTACTTC
-	TRBV5-1	TRBJ1-3	-	CASSWGVGGSGNTIYF	TGCGCCAGCAGCTGGGGCGTGGGGGGCTCTGGAAACACCATATATTTT
-	TRBV5-1	TRBJ2-3	TRBD2	CASSLAGGRGITDTQYF	TGCGCCAGCAGCTTGGCCGGAGGGCGGGGGATCACAGATACGCAGTATTTT
-	TRBV3-1/TRBV3-2	TRBJ2-1	TRBD2	CASSQERGASYNEQFF	TGTGCCAGCAGCCAAGAGCGGGGGGCAAGCTACAATGAGCAGTTCTTC
-	TRBV15	TRBJ1-2	TRBD1	CATSEDRGDGYGYTF	TGTGCCACCAGCGAGGACAGGGGGGACGGCTATGGCTACACCTTC
-	TRBV7-7	TRBJ2-3	-	CASSPGRGDTQYF	TGTGCTAGCAGCCCCGGCAGGGGAGATACGCAGTATTTT
once	TRBV18	TRBJ2-5	TRBD1	CASSRTGATQETQYF	TGTGCCAGCTCCCGGACAGGGGCCACCCAAGAGACCCAGTACTTC
once	TRBV7-9	TRBJ1-6	-	CASSFAQGYSPLHF	TGTGCCAGCAGCTTCGCTCAGGGCTATTCACCCCTCCACTTT
-	TRBV5-4	TRBJ1-1	-	CASSYAQGMNTEAFF	TGTGCCAGCAGCTACGCACAGGGTATGAACACTGAAGCTTTCTTT
-	TRBV5-4	TRBJ2-7	TRBD1	CASSPTGQPYEQYF	TGTGCCAGCAGCCCGACGGGACAGCCCTACGAGCAGTACTTC
-	TRBV30	TRBJ1-2	TRBD1	CAWSFGTGRTF	TGTGCCTGGAGCTTCGGGACAGGGCGGACCTTC
-	TRBV3-1/TRBV3-2	TRBJ2-7	TRBD1	CASSRTGSSNEQYF	TGTGCCAGCAGCCGGACAGGGTCGTCGAACGAGCAGTACTTC
few	TRBV9	TRBJ1-3	-	CASSPWTAGNTIYF	TGTGCCAGCAGCCCTTGGACAGCTGGAAACACCATATATTTT
few	TRBV2	TRBJ2-7	TRBD1	CARGQPSYEQYF	TGTGCCCGGGGACAGCCCTCCTACGAGCAGTACTTC